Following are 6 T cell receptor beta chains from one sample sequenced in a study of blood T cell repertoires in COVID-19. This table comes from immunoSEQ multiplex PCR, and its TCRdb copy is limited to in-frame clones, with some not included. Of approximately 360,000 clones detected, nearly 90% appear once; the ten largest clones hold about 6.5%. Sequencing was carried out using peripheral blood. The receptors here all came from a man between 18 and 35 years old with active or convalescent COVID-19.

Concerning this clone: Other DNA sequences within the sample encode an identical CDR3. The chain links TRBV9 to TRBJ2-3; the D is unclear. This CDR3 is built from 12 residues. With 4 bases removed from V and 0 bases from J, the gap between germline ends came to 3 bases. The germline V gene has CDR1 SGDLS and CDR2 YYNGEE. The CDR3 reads CASSSSTDTQYF. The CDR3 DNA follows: TGTGCCAGCAGCTCTAGCACAGATACGCAGTATTTT.

CDR3 loop: CASSQDASGSGYNEQFF. CDR3 DNA sequence: TGCGCCAGCAGCCAAGATGCTAGCGGGAGTGGCTACAATGAGCAGTTCTTC. The chain joins TRBV4-3 to TRBJ2-1; the match to TRBD2 covers 10 bases. The CDR3 runs 17 residues. Germline V gene data show CDR1 as LGHNA and CDR2 as YSLEER. J gave up 3 bases and V 0 bases, and 5 bases lay outside the gene matches.

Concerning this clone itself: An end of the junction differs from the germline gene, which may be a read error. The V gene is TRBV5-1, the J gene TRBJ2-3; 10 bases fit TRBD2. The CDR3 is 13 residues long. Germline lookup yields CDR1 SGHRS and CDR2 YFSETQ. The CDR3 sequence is CATSGGATDTQYF. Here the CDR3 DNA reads TGCGCCACCAGCGGGGGGGCCACAGATACGCAGTATTTT.

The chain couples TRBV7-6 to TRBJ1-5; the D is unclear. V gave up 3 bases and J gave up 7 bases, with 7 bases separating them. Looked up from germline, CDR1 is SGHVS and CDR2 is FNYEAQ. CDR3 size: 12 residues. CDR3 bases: TGTGCCAGCAGCTTTTCGGGGCAGCCCCAGCATTTT. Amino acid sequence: CASSFSGQPQHF.

CDR3 residues: CASRPGHLGTQYF. DNA of the CDR3: TGTGCCAGCAGACCAGGACACCTAGGGACCCAGTACTTC. V gene TRBV28 combines with J gene TRBJ2-5; D possibly corresponds to TRBD1 (5 bases). With 6 bases removed from V and 7 bases from J, the gap between germline ends came to 15 bases. CDR1 is MDHEN, CDR2 SYDVKM, per germline. The CDR3 has 13 residues.

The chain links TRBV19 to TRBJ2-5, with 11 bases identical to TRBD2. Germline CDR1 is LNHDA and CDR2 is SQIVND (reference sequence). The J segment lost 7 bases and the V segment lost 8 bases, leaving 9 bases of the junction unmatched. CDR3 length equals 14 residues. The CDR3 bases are TGTGCCAGTGCCGGGACTAGCGGCCTGAGGACCCAGTACTTC. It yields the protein CASAGTSGLRTQYF. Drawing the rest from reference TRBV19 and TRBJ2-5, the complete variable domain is DGGITQSPKYLFRKEGQNVTLSCEQNLNHDAMYWYRQDPGQGLRLIYYSQIVNDFQKGDIAEGYSVSREKKESFPLTVTSAQKNPTAFYLCASAGTSGLRTQYFGPGTRLLVL.